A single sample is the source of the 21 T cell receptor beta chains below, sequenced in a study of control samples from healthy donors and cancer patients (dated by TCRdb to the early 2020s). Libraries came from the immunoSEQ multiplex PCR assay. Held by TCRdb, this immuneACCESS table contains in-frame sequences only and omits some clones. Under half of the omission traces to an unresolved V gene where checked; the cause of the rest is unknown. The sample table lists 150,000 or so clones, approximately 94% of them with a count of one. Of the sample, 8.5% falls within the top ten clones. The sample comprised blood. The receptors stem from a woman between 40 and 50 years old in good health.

DNA of the CDR3: TGTGCCACCAGCAGTTATAGTCCAGCGGGAAGGGAGACCCAGTACTTC. It yields the protein CATSSYSPAGRETQYF. The rearrangement uses TRBV15 and TRBJ2-5; TRBD2 matches at 7 bases. The ends lost 3 bases at V and 5 bases at J; junction bases unmatched: 12. Germline V gene sequence: CDR1 LNHNV, CDR2 YYDKDF (reference sequence). This CDR3 has 16 amino acids.

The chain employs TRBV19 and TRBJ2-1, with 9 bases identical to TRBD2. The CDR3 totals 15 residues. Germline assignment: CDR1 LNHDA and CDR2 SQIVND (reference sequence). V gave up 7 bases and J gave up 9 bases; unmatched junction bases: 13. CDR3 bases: TGTGCCAGTATTGGTTCCCTAGCGGGGAGGGGTGAGCAGTTCTTC. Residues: CASIGSLAGRGEQFF. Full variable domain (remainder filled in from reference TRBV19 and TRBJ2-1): DGGITQSPKYLFRKEGQNVTLSCEQNLNHDAMYWYRQDPGQGLRLIYYSQIVNDFQKGDIAEGYSVSREKKESFPLTVTSAQKNPTAFYLCASIGSLAGRGEQFFGPGTRLTVL.

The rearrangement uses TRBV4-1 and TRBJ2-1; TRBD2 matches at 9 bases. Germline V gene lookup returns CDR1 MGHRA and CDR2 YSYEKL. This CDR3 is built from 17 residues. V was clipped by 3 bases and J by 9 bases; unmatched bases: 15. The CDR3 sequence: CASSHPASGTSFTEQFF. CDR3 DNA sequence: TGCGCCAGCAGCCATCCCGCCTCCGGGACTAGCTTCACTGAGCAGTTCTTC.

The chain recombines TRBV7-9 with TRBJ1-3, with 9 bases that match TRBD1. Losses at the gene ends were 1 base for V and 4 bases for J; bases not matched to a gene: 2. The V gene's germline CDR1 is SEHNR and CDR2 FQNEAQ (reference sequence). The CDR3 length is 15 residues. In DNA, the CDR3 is TGTGCCAGCAGCTTAGTACAGGGGGCCGGAAACACCATATATTTT. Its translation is CASSLVQGAGNTIYF.

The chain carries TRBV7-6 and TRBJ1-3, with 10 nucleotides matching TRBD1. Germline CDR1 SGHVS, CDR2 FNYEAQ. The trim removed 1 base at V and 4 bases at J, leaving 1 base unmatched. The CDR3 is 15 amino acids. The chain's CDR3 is CASSLGQGAGNTIYF. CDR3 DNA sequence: TGTGCCAGCAGCTTAGGACAGGGGGCAGGAAACACCATATATTTT.

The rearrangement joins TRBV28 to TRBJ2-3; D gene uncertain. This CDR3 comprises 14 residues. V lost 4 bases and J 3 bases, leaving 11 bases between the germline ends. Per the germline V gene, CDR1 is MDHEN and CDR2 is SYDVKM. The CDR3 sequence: CASSSPSTTDTQYF. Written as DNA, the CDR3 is TGTGCCAGCAGTTCCCCTAGTACGACAGATACGCAGTATTTT.

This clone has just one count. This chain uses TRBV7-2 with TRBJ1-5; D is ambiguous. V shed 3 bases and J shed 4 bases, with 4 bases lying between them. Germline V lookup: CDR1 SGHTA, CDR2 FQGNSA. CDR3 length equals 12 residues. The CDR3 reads CASSFMNQPQHF. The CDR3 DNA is TGTGCCAGCAGCTTTATGAATCAGCCCCAGCATTTT.

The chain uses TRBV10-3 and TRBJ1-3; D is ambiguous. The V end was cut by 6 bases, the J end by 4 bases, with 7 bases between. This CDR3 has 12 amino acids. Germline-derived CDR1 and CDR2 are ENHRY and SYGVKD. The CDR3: CAIRGYGNTIYF. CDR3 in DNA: TGTGCCATCAGGGGGTACGGAAACACCATATATTTT.

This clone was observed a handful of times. CDR3 in DNA: TGCGCCAGCAGCCAAGTAAAGGGCAGCAACCATAGTAGCAATCAGCCCCAGCATTTT. Translation: CASSQVKGSNHSSNQPQHF. The J gene is TRBJ1-5, the V gene TRBV4-1, with D unclear. CDR1 is MGHRA, CDR2 YSYEKL, per germline. V was trimmed by 1 base and J by 0 bases, leaving 19 bases between them. CDR3 size: 19 residues.

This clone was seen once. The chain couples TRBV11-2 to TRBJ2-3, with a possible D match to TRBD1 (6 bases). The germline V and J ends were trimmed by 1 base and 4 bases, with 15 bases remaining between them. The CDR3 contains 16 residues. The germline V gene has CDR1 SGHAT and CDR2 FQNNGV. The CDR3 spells CASSLVRDTSPDTQYF. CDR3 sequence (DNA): TGTGCCAGCAGCTTAGTTAGGGACACCTCACCAGATACGCAGTATTTT. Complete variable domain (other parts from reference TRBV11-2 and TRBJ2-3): EAGVAQSPRYKIIEKRQSVAFWCNPISGHATLYWYQQILGQGPKLLIQFQNNGVVDDSQLPKDRFSAERLKGVDSTLKIQPAKLEDSAVYLCASSLVRDTSPDTQYFGPGTRLTVL.

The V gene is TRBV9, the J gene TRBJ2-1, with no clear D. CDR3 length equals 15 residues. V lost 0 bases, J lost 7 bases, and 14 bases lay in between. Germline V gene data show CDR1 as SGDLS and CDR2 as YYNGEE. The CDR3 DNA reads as TGTGCCAGCAGCGTAGACCCCGGAAGATCGAATGAGCAGTTCTTC. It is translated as CASSVDPGRSNEQFF.

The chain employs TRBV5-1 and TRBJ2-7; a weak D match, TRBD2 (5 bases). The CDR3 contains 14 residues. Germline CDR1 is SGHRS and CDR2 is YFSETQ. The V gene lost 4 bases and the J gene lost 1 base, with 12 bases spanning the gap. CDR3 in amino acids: CASSSQRDSYEQYF. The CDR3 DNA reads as TGCGCCAGCAGCAGCCAGAGGGATTCCTACGAGCAGTACTTC.

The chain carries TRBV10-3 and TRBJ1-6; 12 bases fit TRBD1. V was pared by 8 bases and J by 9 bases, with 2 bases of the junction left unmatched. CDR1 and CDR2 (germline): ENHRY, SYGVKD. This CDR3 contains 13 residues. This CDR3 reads CAIGDRGLSPLHF. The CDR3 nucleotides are TGTGCCATCGGGGACAGGGGGCTTTCACCCCTCCACTTT.

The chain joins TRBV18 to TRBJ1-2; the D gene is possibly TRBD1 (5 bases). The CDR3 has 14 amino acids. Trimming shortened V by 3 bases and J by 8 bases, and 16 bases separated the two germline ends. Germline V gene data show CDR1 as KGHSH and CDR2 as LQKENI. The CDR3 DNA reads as TGTGCCAGCTCACCCTATGCGACAGTTCAAGGCTACACCTTC. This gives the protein CASSPYATVQGYTF.

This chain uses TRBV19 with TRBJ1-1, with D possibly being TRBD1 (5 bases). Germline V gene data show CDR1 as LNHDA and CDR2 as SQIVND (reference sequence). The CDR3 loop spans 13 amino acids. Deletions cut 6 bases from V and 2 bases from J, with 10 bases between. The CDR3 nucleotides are TGTGCCAGTAGAGAGGGGTATAACACTGAAGCTTTCTTT. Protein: CASREGYNTEAFF.

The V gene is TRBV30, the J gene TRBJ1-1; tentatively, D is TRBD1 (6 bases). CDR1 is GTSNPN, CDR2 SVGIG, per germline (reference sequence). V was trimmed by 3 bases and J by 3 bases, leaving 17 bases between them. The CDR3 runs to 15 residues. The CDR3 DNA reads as TGTGCCTGGAGGGCAAACGGACAGTTAGACACTGAAGCTTTCTTT. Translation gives CAWRANGQLDTEAFF.

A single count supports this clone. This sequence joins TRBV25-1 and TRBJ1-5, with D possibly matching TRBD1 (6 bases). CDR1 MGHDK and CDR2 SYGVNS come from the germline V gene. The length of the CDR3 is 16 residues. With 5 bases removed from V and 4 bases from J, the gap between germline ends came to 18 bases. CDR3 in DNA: TGTGCCAGCAGTCCACGGGGGAGGGGGTGGAATCAGCCCCAGCATTTT. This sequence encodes CASSPRGRGWNQPQHF.

The CDR3 nucleotides read TGTGCCAGCAGTGATTGGCCTTCCTCCTATGGCTACACCTTC. Translation gives CASSDWPSSYGYTF. This chain links TRBV6-1 with TRBJ1-2; D uncertain. This CDR3 is 14 amino acids long. Trimming stripped 3 bases from V and 4 bases from J, with 12 bases between. The germline CDR1 and CDR2 sequences are MNHNS and SASEGT.

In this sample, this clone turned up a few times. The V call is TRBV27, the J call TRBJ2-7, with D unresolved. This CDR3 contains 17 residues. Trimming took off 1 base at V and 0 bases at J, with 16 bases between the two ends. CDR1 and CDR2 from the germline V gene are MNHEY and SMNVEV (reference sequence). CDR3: CASSLYAGEGRSYEQYF. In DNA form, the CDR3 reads TGTGCCAGCAGTTTATATGCTGGTGAAGGCCGCTCCTACGAGCAGTACTTC.

Here the CDR3 reads CASSLVFLGQGNNEQFF. CDR3 nucleotides: TGTGCCAGCAGCTTGGTTTTTTTGGGACAGGGAAACAATGAGCAGTTCTTC. This chain links TRBV5-6 with TRBJ2-1, with TRBD1 identical over 9 bases. This CDR3 spans 17 amino acids. Germline lookup yields CDR1 SGHDT and CDR2 YYEEEE. V was pared by 0 bases and J by 5 bases, with 9 bases of the junction left unmatched.

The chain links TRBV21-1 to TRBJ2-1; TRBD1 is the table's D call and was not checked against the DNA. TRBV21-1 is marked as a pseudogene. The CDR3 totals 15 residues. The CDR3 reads CASSKEYRTYNEQFF. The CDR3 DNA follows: TGTGCCAGCAGCAAAGAATACAGGACCTACAATGAGCAGTTCTTC.